The 24 T cell receptor beta chains below all came from one sample that was sequenced in a study of blood T cell repertoires in COVID-19. TCRdb's copy holds only in-frame clones and misses some; the assay was immunoSEQ multiplex PCR. The repertoire consists of about 380,000 clones, with around 85% occurring once and the leading ten covering roughly 3.6%. Sequenced sample: peripheral blood. These TCRs come from a woman aged 18 to 35 with acute or convalescent COVID-19.

This chain links TRBV7-3 with TRBJ2-5; 9 bases fit TRBD1. CDR1 is SGHTA, CDR2 FQGTGA, per germline. The CDR3 runs to 18 residues. V shed 1 base, J shed 0 bases, and the junction held 9 bases outside the gene matches. This chain's CDR3 is CASSLRGQGGTYQETQYF. The CDR3 nucleotides are TGTGCCAGCAGCTTAAGGGGACAGGGCGGGACTTACCAAGAGACCCAGTACTTC. The complete variable domain, with remaining parts taken from reference TRBV7-3 and TRBJ2-5, reads GAGVSQTPSNKVTEKGKYVELRCDPISGHTALYWYRQSLGQGPEFLIYFQGTGAADDSGLPNDRFFAVRPEGSVSTLKIQRTERGDSAVYLCASSLRGQGGTYQETQYFGPGTRLLVL.

For the CDR3, the DNA is TGTGCCAGTAGTATACAGGGGGCTGGTAAGGAAAAACTGTTTTTT. This translates into CASSIQGAGKEKLFF. The rearrangement links TRBV19 to TRBJ1-4, with 8 bases that match TRBD1. CDR3 size: 15 residues. Germline values: CDR1 LNHDA, CDR2 SQIVND (reference sequence). The J segment lost 8 bases and the V segment lost 2 bases, leaving 7 bases of the junction unmatched.

The chain employs TRBV5-1 and TRBJ1-5, with D perhaps matching TRBD1 (6 bases). CDR1 SGHRS and CDR2 YFSETQ come from the germline V gene. With 3 bases removed from V and 8 bases from J, the gap between germline ends came to 24 bases. The CDR3 consists of 17 residues. CDR3 sequence reads: CASSSGASTGLIEPQHF. CDR3 sequence (DNA): TGCGCCAGCAGCTCCGGTGCCTCAACAGGGTTAATTGAGCCCCAGCATTTT.

The chain couples TRBV7-9 to TRBJ2-3; weak D call: TRBD1 (5 bases). The CDR3 runs to 15 residues. V was pared by 5 bases and J by 0 bases, with 12 bases between. CDR1 is SEHNR and CDR2 is FQNEAQ in the germline V gene (reference sequence). The CDR3 loop is CASSTRRQSTDTQYF. As DNA, the CDR3 is TGTGCCAGCAGCACCCGAAGACAGAGCACAGATACGCAGTATTTT.

V usage is TRBV15 and J usage is TRBJ1-1, with 7 bases fitting TRBD1. There are 17 residues in the CDR3. V dropped 4 bases and J dropped 1; count of bases not matched to a gene: 12. Germline CDR1 is LNHNV and CDR2 is YYDKDF (reference sequence). The CDR3 here is CATSNDRDSRWNTEAFF. The CDR3 DNA reads TGTGCCACCAGCAACGACCGGGACAGTAGGTGGAACACTGAAGCTTTCTTT. The variable domain in full, completed from reference TRBV15 and TRBJ1-1, reads DAMVIQNPRYQVTQFGKPVTLSCSQTLNHNVMYWYQQKSSQAPKLLFHYYDKDFNNEADTPDNFQSRRPNTSFCFLDIRSPGLGDTAMYLCATSNDRDSRWNTEAFFGQGTRLTVV.

The rearrangement joins TRBV27 to TRBJ1-4, with no clear D. The CDR3 totals 14 residues. CDR1 and CDR2 from the germline V gene are MNHEY and SMNVEV (reference sequence). V lost 1 base and J 0 bases, leaving 3 bases between the germline ends. The CDR3 reads CASSLFATNEKLFF. In DNA form, the CDR3 reads TGTGCCAGCAGTTTATTCGCAACTAATGAAAAACTGTTTTTT. The entire variable domain, with the rest obtained from reference TRBV27 and TRBJ1-4, is as follows: EAQVTQNPRYLITVTGKKLTVTCSQNMNHEYMSWYRQDPGLGLRQIYYSMNVEVTDKGDVPEGYKVSRKEKRNFPLILESPSPNQTSLYFCASSLFATNEKLFFGSGTQLSVL.

This chain links TRBV28 with TRBJ2-5; the match to TRBD2 covers 7 bases. The CDR3 extends over 14 amino acids. The germline V gene encodes CDR1 MDHEN and CDR2 SYDVKM. The junction had 7 bases not matched to a gene; V was cut back by 4 bases and J by 5 bases. CDR3 sequence: CASSSGGSGETQYF. The CDR3 coding sequence is TGTGCCAGCAGTTCCGGCGGGAGCGGTGAGACCCAGTACTTC.

V and J are TRBV28 and TRBJ1-6; D gene uncertain. V shed 6 bases and J shed 0 bases, with 15 bases lying between them. The CDR3 loop spans 17 amino acids. In germline, CDR1 is MDHEN, CDR2 SYDVKM. CDR3 region: CASRDGVMSSYNSPLHF. Here the CDR3 DNA reads TGTGCCAGCAGGGACGGGGTGATGAGCTCCTATAATTCACCCCTCCACTTT.

The V and J genes are TRBV10-3 and TRBJ2-7; D might be TRBD1 (6 bases). Germline lookup yields CDR1 ENHRY and CDR2 SYGVKD. V was clipped by 10 bases and J by 1 base, with 20 bases between them. The CDR3 is 15 residues long. For the CDR3, the DNA is TGTGCCACCAAAGGGCAGGGGCTAACTTCCTACGAGCAGTACTTC. As protein: CATKGQGLTSYEQYF.

V usage is TRBV2 and J usage is TRBJ2-1, with D unresolved. The CDR3 is 13 amino acids. Per germline, CDR1 SNHLY and CDR2 FYNNEI. Trimming shortened V by 7 bases and J by 5 bases, and 12 bases separated the two germline ends. The CDR3 DNA is TGTGCCAGCACTTCCCTCCGGGACAATGAGCAGTTCTTC. Its translation: CASTSLRDNEQFF.

This clone was counted between two and nine times. The chain links TRBV7-9 to TRBJ2-7; the D call may be TRBD1 or TRBD2 (5 bases each). With 8 bases removed from V and 3 bases from J, the gap between germline ends came to 14 bases. Germline V gene sequence: CDR1 SEHNR, CDR2 FQNEAQ (reference sequence). The CDR3 length is 13 residues. The CDR3 DNA sequence: TGTGCCAGCTCGTTGGGGGAGTACTACGAGCAGTACTTC. As protein: CASSLGEYYEQYF.

The CDR3 region has the DNA TGTGCCAGTAGTACCCTTTTGGGGGCGGCGAACACCGGGGAGCTGTTTTTT. As protein: CASSTLLGAANTGELFF. The chain has TRBV19 and TRBJ2-2, with D possibly matching TRBD1 (6 bases). Deletions cut 4 bases from V and 0 bases from J, with 15 bases between. The CDR3 length is 17 residues. Germline V gives CDR1 LNHDA, CDR2 SQIVND (reference sequence).

This clone came up once. This sequence joins TRBV28 and TRBJ2-7; tentative D call: TRBD1 (7 bases). Germline CDR1 is MDHEN and CDR2 is SYDVKM. CDR3 size: 14 residues. The V end lost 7 bases, the J end lost 2 bases, and 15 bases lay between the germline ends. The CDR3, as DNA: TGTGCCAGCACCGGCGGCGGGACAGCCTACGAGCAGTACTTC. Translating it yields CASTGGGTAYEQYF. Using reference TRBV28 and TRBJ2-7 for the parts outside the CDR3, the full variable domain is DVKVTQSSRYLVKRTGEKVFLECVQDMDHENMFWYRQDPGLGLRLIYFSYDVKMKEKGDIPEGYSVSREKKERFSLILESASTNQTSMYLCASTGGGTAYEQYFGPGTRLTVT.

This clone was found once. The chain uses TRBV19 and TRBJ2-1; 7 nucleotides align to TRBD1. Germline CDR1 LNHDA, CDR2 SQIVND (reference sequence). The CDR3 extends over 15 amino acids. The V gene end was trimmed by 4 bases and the J gene end by 3 bases; junction bases not matched to a gene: 6. In nucleotides, the CDR3 is TGTGCCAGTAGTACACCGGGACAGCTCTACAATGAGCAGTTCTTC. It codes for CASSTPGQLYNEQFF.

This clone has a single count. This chain uses TRBV29-1 with TRBJ1-5; 7 positions agree with TRBD1. The germline CDR1 and CDR2 sequences are SQVTM and ANQGSEA. The CDR3 covers 12 residues. Written as DNA, the CDR3 is TGCAGTGTGGGACAGCCAAATCAGCCCCAGCATTTT. Amino acids: CSVGQPNQPQHF.

J is TRBJ2-7 and V is TRBV6-5; a possible D gene is TRBD2 (6 bases). This CDR3 is 14 amino acids long. The germline V gene encodes CDR1 MNHEY and CDR2 SVGAGI. V was trimmed by 6 bases and J by 6 bases, leaving 18 bases between them. CDR3 nucleotides: TGTGCCAGCAGAGGCCTCGGTAGGGGAGGCGAGCAGTACTTC. Translated: CASRGLGRGGEQYF.

In regard to this clone: Other DNA variants within this sample encode the same CDR3. V and J are TRBV28 and TRBJ1-5; D might be TRBD1 (5 bases). CDR1 MDHEN and CDR2 SYDVKM come from the germline V gene. Trimming cost V 8 bases and J 2 bases, with 7 bases left between them. This CDR3 region has 12 residues. As DNA, the CDR3 is TGTGCCAGCTCCAGGGGCAATCAGCCCCAGCATTTT. Protein product: CASSRGNQPQHF. The full variable domain, completed using reference TRBV28 and TRBJ1-5, is DVKVTQSSRYLVKRTGEKVFLECVQDMDHENMFWYRQDPGLGLRLIYFSYDVKMKEKGDIPEGYSVSREKKERFSLILESASTNQTSMYLCASSRGNQPQHFGDGTRLSIL.

This clone was counted between two and nine times. This sequence joins TRBV9 and TRBJ2-7; D perhaps matches TRBD1 (6 bases). Germline V gene sequence: CDR1 SGDLS, CDR2 YYNGEE. The V and J ends lost 0 bases and 2 bases respectively, with 15 bases between them. The CDR3 runs 16 residues. This CDR3 reads CASSVAGSTGTYEQYF. The CDR3 nucleotides are TGTGCCAGCAGCGTAGCTGGATCGACAGGAACCTACGAGCAGTACTTC.

The chain carries TRBV5-4 and TRBJ2-3, with TRBD2 as a possible D gene (5 bases). Trimming stripped 0 bases from V and 4 bases from J, with 12 bases between. CDR3 length equals 15 residues. Germline CDR1 SGHNT, CDR2 YYREEE (reference sequence). CDR3 in amino acids: CASSLEGDRADTQYF. In nucleotides, the CDR3 is TGTGCCAGCAGCTTGGAGGGAGATAGGGCAGATACGCAGTATTTT. Full variable domain (outside the CDR3, taken from reference TRBV5-4 and TRBJ2-3): ETGVTQSPTHLIKTRGQQVTLRCSSQSGHNTVSWYQQALGQGPQFIFQYYREEENGRGNFPPRFSGLQFPNYSSELNVNALELDDSALYLCASSLEGDRADTQYFGPGTRLTVL.

The rearrangement uses TRBV5-1 and TRBJ1-1; the D is unclear. CDR1 is SGHRS, CDR2 YFSETQ, per germline. The V end lost 0 bases, the J end lost 7 bases, and 10 bases lay between the germline ends. The CDR3 loop spans 13 amino acids. CDR3 bases: TGCGCCAGCAGCTTGGCCGGGTTTGATGAAGCTTTCTTT. Protein product: CASSLAGFDEAFF.

This chain links TRBV4-2 with TRBJ2-3; maybe TRBD2 (5 bases). This CDR3 contains 15 residues. V gave up 0 bases and J gave up 6 bases, with 13 bases separating them. Germline CDR1 and CDR2: LGHNA and YNFKEQ. This chain's CDR3 is CASSQDEGATDTQYF. In nucleotides, the CDR3 is TGTGCCAGCAGCCAAGATGAGGGTGCAACGGATACGCAGTATTTT.

The V call is TRBV6-5, the J call TRBJ2-1, with TRBD2 matching 12 bases. The CDR3 is 14 residues long. The germline V gene encodes CDR1 MNHEY and CDR2 SVGAGI. The V and J ends lost 10 bases and 0 bases, in that order; junction bases with no gene match: 1. In DNA, the CDR3 is TGTGCCACGACTAGCGGGAGCTCCTACAATGAGCAGTTCTTC. It translates to CATTSGSSYNEQFF.

V gene TRBV28 combines with J gene TRBJ2-3, with 10 bases that match TRBD2. V trimming: 2 bases; J trimming: 4 bases; junction bases outside the gene matches: 0. The CDR3 extends over 14 amino acids. From germline, CDR1 is MDHEN and CDR2 SYDVKM. The CDR3 DNA reads TGTGCCAGCAGTTTAGGGACTAGCGCAGATACGCAGTATTTT. Encoded protein: CASSLGTSADTQYF.

The chain carries TRBV2 and TRBJ2-1; D gene uncertain. CDR3 length equals 13 residues. V was clipped by 4 bases and J by 4 bases, with 8 bases between them. Germline V CDR1 and CDR2: SNHLY, FYNNEI. In DNA, the CDR3 is TGTGCCAGCAGTGTCTCGCGGTACAATGAGCAGTTCTTC. Amino acid sequence: CASSVSRYNEQFF. Drawing the rest from reference TRBV2 and TRBJ2-1, the complete variable domain is EPEVTQTPSHQVTQMGQEVILRCVPISNHLYFYWYRQILGQKVEFLVSFYNNEISEKSEIFDDQFSVERPDGSNFTLKIRSTKLEDSAMYFCASSVSRYNEQFFGPGTRLTVL.